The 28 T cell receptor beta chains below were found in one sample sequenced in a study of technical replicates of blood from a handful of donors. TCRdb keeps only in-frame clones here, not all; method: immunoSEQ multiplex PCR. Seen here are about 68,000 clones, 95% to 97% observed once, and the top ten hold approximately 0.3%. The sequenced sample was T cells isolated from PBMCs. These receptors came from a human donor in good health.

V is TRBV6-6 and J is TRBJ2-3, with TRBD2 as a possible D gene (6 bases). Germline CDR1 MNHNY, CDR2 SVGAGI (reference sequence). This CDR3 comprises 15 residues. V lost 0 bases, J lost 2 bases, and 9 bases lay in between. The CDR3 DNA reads TGTGCCAGCAGTTACTCCGGCGGGGCCACAGATACGCAGTATTTT. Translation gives CASSYSGGATDTQYF.

The CDR3 nucleotides read TGTGCCAGCTCACCAAAGAGGGCAGGCGAAGCTTTCTTT. Protein product: CASSPKRAGEAFF. The J gene is TRBJ1-1, the V gene TRBV18; no definite D call. Trimming left V 2 bases short and J 8 bases short, with 12 bases between. The CDR3 loop spans 13 amino acids. Germline CDR1 and CDR2: KGHSH and LQKENI.

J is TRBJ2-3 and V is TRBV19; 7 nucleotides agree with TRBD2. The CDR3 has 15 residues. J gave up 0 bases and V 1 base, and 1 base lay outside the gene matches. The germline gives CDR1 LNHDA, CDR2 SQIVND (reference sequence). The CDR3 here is CASSIAAGSTDTQYF. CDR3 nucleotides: TGTGCCAGTAGTATAGCAGCGGGGAGCACAGATACGCAGTATTTT. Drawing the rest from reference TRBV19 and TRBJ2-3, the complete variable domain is DGGITQSPKYLFRKEGQNVTLSCEQNLNHDAMYWYRQDPGQGLRLIYYSQIVNDFQKGDIAEGYSVSREKKESFPLTVTSAQKNPTAFYLCASSIAAGSTDTQYFGPGTRLTVL.

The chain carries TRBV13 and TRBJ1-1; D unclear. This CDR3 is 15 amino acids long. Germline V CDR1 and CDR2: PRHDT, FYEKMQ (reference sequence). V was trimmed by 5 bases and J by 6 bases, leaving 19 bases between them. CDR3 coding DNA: TGTGCCAGCAGCCCTACCACCCCACGCGGCGCTGAAGCTTTCTTT. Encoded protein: CASSPTTPRGAEAFF. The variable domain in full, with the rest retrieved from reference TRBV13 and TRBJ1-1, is AAGVIQSPRHLIKEKRETATLKCYPIPRHDTVYWYQQGPGQDPQFLISFYEKMQSDKGSIPDRFSAQQFSDYHSELNMSSLELGDSALYFCASSPTTPRGAEAFFGQGTRLTVV.

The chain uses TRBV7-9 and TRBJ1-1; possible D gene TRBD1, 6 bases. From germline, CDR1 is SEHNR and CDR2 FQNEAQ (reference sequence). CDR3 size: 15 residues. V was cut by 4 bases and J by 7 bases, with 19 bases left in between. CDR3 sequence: CASSSSGTTEFEAFF. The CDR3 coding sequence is TGTGCCAGCAGCTCATCCGGGACAACGGAATTTGAAGCTTTCTTT.

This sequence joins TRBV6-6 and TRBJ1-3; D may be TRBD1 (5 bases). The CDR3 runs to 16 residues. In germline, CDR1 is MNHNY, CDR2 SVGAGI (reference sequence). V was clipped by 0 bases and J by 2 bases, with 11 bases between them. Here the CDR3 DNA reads TGTGCCAGCAGTTACTCGGAGGGGCTCACTGGAAACACCATATATTTT. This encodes CASSYSEGLTGNTIYF.

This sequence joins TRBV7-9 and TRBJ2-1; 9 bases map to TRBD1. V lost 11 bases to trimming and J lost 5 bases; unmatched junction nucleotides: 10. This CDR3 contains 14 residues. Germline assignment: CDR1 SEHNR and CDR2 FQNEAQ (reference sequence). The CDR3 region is CAGTGTGTNNEQFF. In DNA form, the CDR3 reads TGTGCCGGAACCGGGACAGGGACAAACAATGAGCAGTTCTTC.

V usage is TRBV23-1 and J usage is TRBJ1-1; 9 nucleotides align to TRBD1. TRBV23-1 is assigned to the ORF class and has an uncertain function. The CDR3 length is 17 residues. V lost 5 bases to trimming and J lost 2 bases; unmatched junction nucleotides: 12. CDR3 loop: CASSGHRGPIVNTEAFF. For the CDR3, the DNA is TGCGCCAGCAGTGGACACAGGGGGCCAATCGTCAACACTGAAGCTTTCTTT.

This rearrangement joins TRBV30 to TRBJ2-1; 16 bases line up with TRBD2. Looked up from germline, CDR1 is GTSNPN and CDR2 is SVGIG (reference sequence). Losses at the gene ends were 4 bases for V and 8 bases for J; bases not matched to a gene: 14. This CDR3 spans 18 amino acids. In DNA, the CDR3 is TGTGCCTGGACCGGGACTAGCGGGAGGGCCCCTTTTAGGGATGAGCAGTTCTTC. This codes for CAWTGTSGRAPFRDEQFF. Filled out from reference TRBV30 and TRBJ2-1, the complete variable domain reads SQTIHQWPATLVQPVGSPLSLECTVEGTSNPNLYWYRQAAGRGLQLLFYSVGIGQISSEVPQNLSASRPQDRQFILSSKKLLLSDSGFYLCAWTGTSGRAPFRDEQFFGPGTRLTVL.

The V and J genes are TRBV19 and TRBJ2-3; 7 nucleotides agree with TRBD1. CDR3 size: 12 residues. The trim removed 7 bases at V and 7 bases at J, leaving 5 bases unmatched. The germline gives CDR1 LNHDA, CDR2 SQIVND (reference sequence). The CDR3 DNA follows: TGTGCCAGTAAGACACAGGGGAATACGCAGTATTTT. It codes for CASKTQGNTQYF.

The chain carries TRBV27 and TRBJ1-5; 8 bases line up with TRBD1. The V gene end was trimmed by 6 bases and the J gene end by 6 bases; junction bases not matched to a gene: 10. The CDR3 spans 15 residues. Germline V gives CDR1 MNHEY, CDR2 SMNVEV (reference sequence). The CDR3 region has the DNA TGTGCCAGCAGGACTCTAGGACAGGGAAGTCAGCCCCAGCATTTT. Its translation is CASRTLGQGSQPQHF.

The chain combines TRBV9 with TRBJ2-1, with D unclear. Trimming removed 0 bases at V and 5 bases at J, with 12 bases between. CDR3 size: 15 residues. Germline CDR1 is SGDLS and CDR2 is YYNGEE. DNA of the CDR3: TGTGCCAGCAGCGTAGCAACGAGGTACCACAATGAGCAGTTCTTC. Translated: CASSVATRYHNEQFF.

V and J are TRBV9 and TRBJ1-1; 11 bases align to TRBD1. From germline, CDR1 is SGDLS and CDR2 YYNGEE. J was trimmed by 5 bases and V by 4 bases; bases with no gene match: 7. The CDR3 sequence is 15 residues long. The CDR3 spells CASSTSGTGGTEAFF. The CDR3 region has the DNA TGTGCCAGCAGCACATCCGGGACAGGGGGAACTGAAGCTTTCTTT.

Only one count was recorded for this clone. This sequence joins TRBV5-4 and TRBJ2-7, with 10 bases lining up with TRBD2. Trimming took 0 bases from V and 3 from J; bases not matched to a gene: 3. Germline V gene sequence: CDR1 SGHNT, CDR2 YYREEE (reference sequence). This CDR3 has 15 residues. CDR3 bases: TGTGCCAGCAGCTTGGGGGGACTAGCGAGCTACGAGCAGTACTTC. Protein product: CASSLGGLASYEQYF.

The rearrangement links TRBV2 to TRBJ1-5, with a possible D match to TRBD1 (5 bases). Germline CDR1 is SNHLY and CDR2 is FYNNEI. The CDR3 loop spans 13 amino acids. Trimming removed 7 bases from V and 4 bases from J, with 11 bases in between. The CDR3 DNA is TGTGCCAGCACCACAGGCTTTAATCAGCCCCAGCATTTT. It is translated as CASTTGFNQPQHF.

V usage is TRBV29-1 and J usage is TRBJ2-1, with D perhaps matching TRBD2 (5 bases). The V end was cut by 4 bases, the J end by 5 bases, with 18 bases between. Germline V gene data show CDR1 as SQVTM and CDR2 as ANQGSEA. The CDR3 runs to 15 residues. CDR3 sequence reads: CSVGFWRRTHNEQFF. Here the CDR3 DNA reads TGCAGCGTTGGTTTTTGGAGGCGCACACACAATGAGCAGTTCTTC.

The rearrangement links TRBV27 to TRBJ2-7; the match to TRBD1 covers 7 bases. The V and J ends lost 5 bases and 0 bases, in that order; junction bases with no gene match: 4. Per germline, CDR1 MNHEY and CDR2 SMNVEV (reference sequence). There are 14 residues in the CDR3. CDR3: CASSRDSLSYEQYF. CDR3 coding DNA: TGTGCCAGCAGTCGGGACAGCCTCTCCTACGAGCAGTACTTC.

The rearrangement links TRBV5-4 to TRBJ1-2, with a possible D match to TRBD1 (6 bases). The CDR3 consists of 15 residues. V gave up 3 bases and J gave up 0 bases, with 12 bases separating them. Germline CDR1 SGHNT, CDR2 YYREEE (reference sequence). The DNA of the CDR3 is TGTGCCAGCAGCTACTATGACAGGTCTAACTATGGCTACACCTTC. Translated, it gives CASSYYDRSNYGYTF.

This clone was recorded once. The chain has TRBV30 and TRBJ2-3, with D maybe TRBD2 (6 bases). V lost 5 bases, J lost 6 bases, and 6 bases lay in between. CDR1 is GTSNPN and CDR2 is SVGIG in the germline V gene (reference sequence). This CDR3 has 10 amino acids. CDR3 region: CAWGTDTQYF. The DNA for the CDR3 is TGTGCCTGGGGGACTGATACGCAGTATTTT.

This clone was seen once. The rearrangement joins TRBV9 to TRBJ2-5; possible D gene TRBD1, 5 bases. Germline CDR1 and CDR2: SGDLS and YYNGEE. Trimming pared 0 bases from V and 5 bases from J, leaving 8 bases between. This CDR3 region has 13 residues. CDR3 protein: CASSVGGFETQYF. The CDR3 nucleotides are TGTGCCAGCAGCGTAGGGGGCTTTGAGACCCAGTACTTC.

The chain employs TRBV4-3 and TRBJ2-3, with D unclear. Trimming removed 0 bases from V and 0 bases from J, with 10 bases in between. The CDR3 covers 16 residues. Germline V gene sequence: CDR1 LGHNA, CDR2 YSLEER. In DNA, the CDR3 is TGCGCCAGCAGCCAAGAACTTCTCGGGAGCACAGATACGCAGTATTTT. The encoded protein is CASSQELLGSTDTQYF.

CDR3 in amino acids: CAWSAAGPLRDEQYF. The CDR3 DNA follows: TGTGCCTGGTCCGCCGCGGGACCCTTGCGCGACGAGCAGTACTTC. The rearrangement joins TRBV30 to TRBJ2-7; maybe TRBD2 (6 bases). The V and J ends lost 5 bases and 5 bases respectively, with 22 bases between them. Germline assignment: CDR1 GTSNPN and CDR2 SVGIG (reference sequence). This CDR3 has 15 residues. The whole variable domain, remainder taken from reference TRBV30 and TRBJ2-7, is SQTIHQWPATLVQPVGSPLSLECTVEGTSNPNLYWYRQAAGRGLQLLFYSVGIGQISSEVPQNLSASRPQDRQFILSSKKLLLSDSGFYLCAWSAAGPLRDEQYFGPGTRLTVT.

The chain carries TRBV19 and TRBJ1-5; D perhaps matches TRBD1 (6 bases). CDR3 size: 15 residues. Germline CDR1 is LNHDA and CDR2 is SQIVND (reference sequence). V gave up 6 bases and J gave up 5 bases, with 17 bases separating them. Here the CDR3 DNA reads TGTGCCAGTAGCCGTGTACAGGGATATGATCAGCCCCAGCATTTT. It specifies CASSRVQGYDQPQHF.

CDR3 sequence reads: CSVVGQKNTEAFF. Here the CDR3 DNA reads TGCAGCGTTGTGGGACAGAAGAACACTGAAGCTTTCTTT. The chain carries TRBV29-1 and TRBJ1-1, with 7 bases aligning to TRBD1. The CDR3 sequence is 13 residues long. Germline V lookup: CDR1 SQVTM, CDR2 ANQGSEA. The junction had 3 bases not matched to a gene; V was cut back by 4 bases and J by 1 base.

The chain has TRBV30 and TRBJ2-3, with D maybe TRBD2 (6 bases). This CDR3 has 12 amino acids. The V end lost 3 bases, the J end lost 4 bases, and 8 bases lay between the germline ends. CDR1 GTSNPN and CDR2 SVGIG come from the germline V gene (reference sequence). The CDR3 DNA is TGTGCCTGGAGATCTAGCGCAGATACGCAGTATTTT. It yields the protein CAWRSSADTQYF.

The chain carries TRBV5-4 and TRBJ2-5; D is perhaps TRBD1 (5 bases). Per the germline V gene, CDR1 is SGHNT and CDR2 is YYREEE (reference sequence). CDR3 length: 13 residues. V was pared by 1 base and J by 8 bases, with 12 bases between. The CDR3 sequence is CASSLTGDFTQYF. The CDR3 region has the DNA TGTGCCAGCAGCTTGACAGGCGACTTTACCCAGTACTTC. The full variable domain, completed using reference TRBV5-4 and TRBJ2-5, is ETGVTQSPTHLIKTRGQQVTLRCSSQSGHNTVSWYQQALGQGPQFIFQYYREEENGRGNFPPRFSGLQFPNYSSELNVNALELDDSALYLCASSLTGDFTQYFGPGTRLLVL.

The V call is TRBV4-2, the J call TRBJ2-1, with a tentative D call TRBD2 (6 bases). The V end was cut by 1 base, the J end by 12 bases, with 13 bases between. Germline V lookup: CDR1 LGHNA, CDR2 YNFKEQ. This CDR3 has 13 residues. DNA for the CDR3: TGTGCCAGCAGCCAAGGGGGAGCGGGTGCGCAGTTCTTC. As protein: CASSQGGAGAQFF.

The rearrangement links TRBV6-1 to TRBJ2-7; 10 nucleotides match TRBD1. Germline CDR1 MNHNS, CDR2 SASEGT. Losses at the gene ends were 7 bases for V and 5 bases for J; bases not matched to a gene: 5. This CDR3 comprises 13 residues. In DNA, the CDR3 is TGTGCCAGCACAGGACAGGGGGGGAACGAGCAGTACTTC. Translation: CASTGQGGNEQYF.